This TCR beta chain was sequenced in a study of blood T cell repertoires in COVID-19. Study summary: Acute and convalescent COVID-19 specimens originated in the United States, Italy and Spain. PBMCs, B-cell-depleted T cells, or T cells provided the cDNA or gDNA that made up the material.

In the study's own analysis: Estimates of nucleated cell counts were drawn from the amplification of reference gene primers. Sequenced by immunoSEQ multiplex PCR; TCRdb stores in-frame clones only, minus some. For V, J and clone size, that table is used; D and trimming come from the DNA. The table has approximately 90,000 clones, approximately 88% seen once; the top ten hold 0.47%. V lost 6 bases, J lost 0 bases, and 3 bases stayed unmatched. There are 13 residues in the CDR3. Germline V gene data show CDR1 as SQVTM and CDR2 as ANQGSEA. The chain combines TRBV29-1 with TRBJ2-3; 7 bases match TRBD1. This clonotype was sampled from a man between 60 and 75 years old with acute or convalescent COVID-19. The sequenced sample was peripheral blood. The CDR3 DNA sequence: TGCAGCGTGGGACAGACTAGCACAGATACGCAGTATTTT. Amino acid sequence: CSVGQTSTDTQYF.